The TCR beta chain described here comes from a study of cytomegalovirus exposure and HLA in healthy donors. General study results and limits: Several of the most significant clusters appeared, in a later analysis, to be linked to common viral pathogens. The study flagged some 170 TCR beta chains as cytomegalovirus-associated. It was taken for granted in presence/absence analyses that sequencing depth across donors was roughly uniform.

Vbeta (60) and Jbeta (13) primers were used in the PCR. Profiled with immunoSEQ multiplex PCR; TCRdb holds only in-frame clones, not every one. The table lists 120,000 to 150,000 clones, about 75% of them singletons. Healthy bone marrow donors supplied every sample. This clone has a handful of counts. What it binds is not known. From germline, CDR1 is MGHRA and CDR2 YSYEKL. V was pared by 1 base and J by 7 bases, with 16 bases between. The CDR3 has 15 amino acids. The specimen was PBMCs. This TCR came from a woman aged 30 to 39 in good health and CMV-seronegative. The V and J genes are TRBV4-1 and TRBJ1-1; D unresolved. CDR3 sequence reads: CASSQGRSLSYEAFF. The DNA for the CDR3 is TGCGCCAGCAGCCAAGGCCGGTCTCTCTCCTATGAAGCTTTCTTT.